This paragraph covers one TCR beta chain sequence. Its target is not known. The data belong to a study of OX40 agonist ivuxolimab in advanced cancers. Study-level information: The drug used for patients, ivuxolimab, was an agonistic anti-OX40 (CD134) antibody. Patients receiving dose escalation had hepatocellular carcinoma, melanoma, renal cell or head and neck cancer. Points from the study as a whole: Expanded clones were, on average, more numerous among CD8+ T cells than CD4+. Within 6 weeks, CD4+ and CD8+ blood T cells expanded clonally at 0.1 to 3.0 mg/kg.

Assay: immunoSEQ multiplex PCR; the TCRdb copy retains only in-frame clones and omits some. The profile shows about 49,000 clones, around 85% of them singletons. Trimming cost V 8 bases and J 8 bases; bases outside gene matches: 11. The germline V gene encodes CDR1 LNHDA and CDR2 SQIVND (reference sequence). The length of the CDR3 is 14 residues. The chain has TRBV19 and TRBJ1-4, with TRBD1 matching over 7 bases. The input for sequencing was CD4+ or CD8+ T cells sorted from blood, taken in a trial of the OX40 agonist ivuxolimab. The receptor's source is an adult with an advanced solid tumor such as melanoma, head and neck, liver or kidney cancer. This CDR3 is CASGRAQGDEKLFF. CDR3 nucleotide sequence: TGTGCCAGTGGAAGAGCCCAGGGGGACGAAAAACTGTTTTTT.